This T cell receptor (beta chain) was observed in a study of cytomegalovirus exposure and HLA in healthy donors. With 60 Vbeta and 13 Jbeta primers, the PCR was carried out. TCRdb keeps only in-frame clones here, not all; method: immunoSEQ multiplex PCR. The sample lists over 120,000 clones, roughly 80% seen once, with less than 3.5% in the top ten. This CDR3 is 18 amino acids long. V lost 3 bases to trimming and J lost 7 bases; unmatched junction nucleotides: 20. Germline V lookup: CDR1 LGHNT, CDR2 FRNRAP. Overall study results and limits: When the data were analyzed later, several of the most significant clusters appeared to be linked to common viral pathogens.

As for this clone: The antigen remains unidentified.

The chain links TRBV12-5 to TRBJ1-2; 7 bases fit TRBD1. The TCR sequence derives from a woman aged 25 to 45 in good health and CMV-seronegative. Source material: PBMCs. CDR3 in amino acids: CASGFLVGTALSRAGYTF. In DNA, the CDR3 is TGTGCTAGTGGTTTTCTAGTCGGGACAGCGCTATCTCGTGCTGGCTACACCTTC. The full variable domain, in which reference TRBV12-5 and TRBJ1-2 provide the parts outside the CDR3, is DARVTQTPRHKVTEMGQEVTMRCQPILGHNTVFWYRQTMMQGLELLAYFRNRAPLDDSGMPKDRFSAEMPDATLATLKIQPSEPRDSAVYFCASGFLVGTALSRAGYTFGSGTRLTVV.